A selection of T cell receptor beta chains follows, all from one sample in a study of T-cell reconstitution after alpha-beta-depleted transplantation in children. Each CDR3 protein is one row after TCRdb ran MiXCR on the PCR reads. The profile shows about 410,000 distinct CDR3 sequences, roughly 21% of them singletons. The sample here was PBMCs from the stem cell graft donor, taken from the stem cell graft. These receptors all come from a human donor who donated a stem cell graft to a child with acute myeloid leukemia. CDR3s leave out the opening cysteine and the closing phenylalanine or tryptophan.

TRBV13	TRBJ2-7	ASSYDGSSVEQY
TRBV25-1	TRBJ2-3	ASSANRGFNGTDTQY
TRBV24-1	TRBJ2-1	ATSDYGAVYNEQF
TRBV10-2	TRBJ2-5	ASSEEDRGRETQY
TRBV18	TRBJ2-3	ASSPPKGAHNTDTQY
TRBV20-1	TRBJ2-1	SARDSREVGQF
TRBV5-1	TRBJ2-1	ASSLVNSGTYIDEQF
TRBV18	TRBJ2-2	ASSQEQGNTGELF
TRBV5-1	TRBJ2-7	ASGLLGQNSYEQY
TRBV4-1	TRBJ2-1	ASSPGTLDMVEQF
TRBV7-8	TRBJ2-1	ASSLGRSRSYNEQF
TRBV29-1	TRBJ2-7	SVAKSGLGYEQY
TRBV12-3/TRBV12-4	TRBJ2-2	ASSFKAGELF
TRBV6-1	TRBJ1-1	ASSAEGAGTEAF
TRBV12-3/TRBV12-4	TRBJ2-7	ASSFEVLADKYEQY
TRBV29-1	TRBJ1-2	SVEKGQGLKGYT
TRBV27	TRBJ1-5	ASSRGIDQPQH
TRBV7-3	TRBJ2-1	ASSLDPTVRQF
TRBV4-1	TRBJ2-7	ASSPRWEGYYEQY
TRBV20-1	TRBJ2-3	SAITTGGGDTQY
TRBV28	TRBJ2-7	ASAPSTSPYEQY
TRBV21-1	TRBJ2-1	ASSKGRVLLARTDEQF
TRBV27	TRBJ2-1	ASRLGSLYNEQF
TRBV4-2	TRBJ2-7	ASSQAQGRNEQY
TRBV28	TRBJ2-1	ASTPPGVPYNEQF
TRBV10-2	TRBJ2-3	ATYDRRNLYSTDTQY
TRBV24-1	TRBJ1-2	ATSTTEDYGYT
TRBV12-3/TRBV12-4	TRBJ1-1	ASSLERNTEAF
TRBV2	TRBJ1-1	ASKTAPNTEAF
TRBV12-3/TRBV12-4	TRBJ2-2	ASSLAFHLWPLAAPNTGELF
TRBV4-1	TRBJ2-7	ASSQGSGAYEQY
TRBV11-2	TRBJ1-3	ASSSVGEFANTIY
TRBV28	TRBJ2-3	ASSFGTSVDTQY
TRBV27	TRBJ2-1	ASRGARGRNPHNEQF
TRBV12-3/TRBV12-4	TRBJ2-7	ASSLSRAGAYEQY
TRBV29-1	TRBJ1-2	SVEDRGAPYT
TRBV6-5	TRBJ1-3	ASSSAGTKGNTIY
TRBV12-3/TRBV12-4	TRBJ2-1	ASSASGSRNEQF
TRBV4-2	TRBJ2-3	ASSQDDSDGSTDTQY
TRBV7-7	TRBJ1-1	ASSHCGNTEAF
TRBV20-1	TRBJ2-1	SARNGLADYNEQF
TRBV20-1	TRBJ2-7	SARARGGYEQY
TRBV15	TRBJ2-1	ATSQNRGRLAEQF
TRBV7-8	TRBJ2-1	ICFDEQF
TRBV28	TRBJ2-7	ASTNPGTGRYEQY
TRBV11-2	TRBJ1-3	ASSFKGNTIY
TRBV20-1	TRBJ2-1	SARPAGVVYNEQF
TRBV21-1	TRBJ2-1	ASSKDTLTSALWDEQF
TRBV7-9	TRBJ1-4	ASSEVAGNEKLF